This T cell receptor (beta chain) was sequenced during a study of CD8 T cells in ankylosing spondylitis. Study outcomes and limitations: In ankylosing spondylitis blood, a motif of seven or eight highly homologous TCR beta variants appeared characteristic.

5'-RACE, quantitative and with molecular barcodes, yielded the TCR beta libraries. TCRdb reprocessed the 5' RACE reads with MiXCR, giving one entry per CDR3 protein. This sample has 50,000 to 60,000 distinct CDR3 sequences; approximately 7.4% occur once, and the top ten carry roughly 8.1%. This clonotype was seen repeatedly, ten times or more. Its matching antigen is unknown. Trimming cost V 4 bases and J 9 bases; bases outside gene matches: 15. Germline lookup yields CDR1 MNHEY and CDR2 SVGAGI. CDR3 length equals 17 residues. This receptor was obtained from a female donor with ankylosing spondylitis or in good health (not recorded which). The material sequenced was blood, either unsorted or a sorted T cell fraction (not recorded which). The chain recombines TRBV6-5 with TRBJ1-6, with TRBD1 identical over 7 bases. CDR3: CASSFSDRLGVGSPLHF. The CDR3 DNA reads as TGTGCCAGCAGTTTCTCGGACAGGCTGGGCGTAGGTTCACCCCTCCACTTT.